This is a list of T cell receptor beta chains from one sample in a study of cytomegalovirus exposure and HLA in healthy donors. Sequencing used immunoSEQ multiplex PCR; TCRdb keeps in-frame clones, though not all of them. The sample has around 110,000 clones, around 80% seen once. Sequenced material: PBMCs. The receptor source for this set is a woman in her fifties or sixties in good health and CMV-seropositive. The CDR3 runs from the conserved cysteine through the conserved F or W. D genes are given only for firm matches. The listing skips clone size in some rows; elsewhere it reads once, few, many or a size class.

TRBV6-1	NA	NA	TRBJ1-5	TGTGCCAGCAGTGAAGGAGGGAACGATCAGCCCCAGCATTTT	CASSEGGNDQPQHF
TRBV11-2	NA	TRBD1	TRBJ1-2	TGTGCCAGCAGCTTCGCAGGGGGTAGCTATGGCTACACCTTC	CASSFAGGSYGYTF
TRBV4-1	NA	NA	TRBJ1-4	TGCGCCAGCAGCCAAGTAGTCGGAGCAACTAATGAAAAACTGTTTTTT	CASSQVVGATNEKLFF
TRBV6-6	NA	NA	TRBJ2-5	TGTGCCAGCAGTGGCGCAACGGGGACCCAGTACTTC	CASSGATGTQYF
TRBV7-3	NA	NA	TRBJ1-1	TGTGCCAGCAGCTTAGCGTGGAACCCAAGGGGCACTGAAGCTTTCTTT	CASSLAWNPRGTEAFF
TRBV19	NA	NA	TRBJ2-1	TGTGCCAGTAGTATCTACAGGGACAATGAGCAGTTCTTC	CASSIYRDNEQFF
TRBV5-4	NA	TRBD1	TRBJ2-1	TGTGCCAGCAGCTTGGTGTACAGGGGGCGTTACAATGAGCAGTTCTTC	CASSLVYRGRYNEQFF
TRBV5-4	NA	NA	TRBJ2-2	TGTGCCAGCAGCTTAAGATTCGGTGAGGGGGAGCTGTTTTTT	CASSLRFGEGELFF
TRBV19	NA	TRBD1	TRBJ2-4	TGTGCCAGTAGTTCCCCTAGGCGGGACAGGGGGTTCGCCAAAAACATTCAGTACTTC	CASSSPRRDRGFAKNIQYF
TRBV6-6	few	NA	TRBJ1-2	TGTGCCAGCACCAGGGGCGGCGGCTACACCTTC	CASTRGGGYTF
TRBV5-1	NA	TRBD1	TRBJ1-1	TGCGCCAGCAACCCGACAGGGGGCGCGCACACTGAAGCTTTCTTT	CASNPTGGAHTEAFF
TRBV5-4	many	TRBD1	TRBJ2-2	TGTGCCAGCAGCTTGGACGGGACAGGGAGCGTGGACACCGGGGAGCTGTTTTTT	CASSLDGTGSVDTGELFF
TRBV14	NA	TRBD2	TRBJ2-7	TGTGCCAGCAGCTTTATCGGGGGGTCCGTCAACGAGCAGTACTTC	CASSFIGGSVNEQYF
TRBV7-9	NA	NA	TRBJ1-4	TGTGCCAGCAGCTTTAGTAAAGGGAGGGCTCCTAATGAAAAACTGTTTTTT	CASSFSKGRAPNEKLFF
TRBV5-1	NA	TRBD2	TRBJ2-1	TGCGCCAGCAGCTTGGGGTCTCTAGCGGGGGGGCCTTTCAATGAGCAGTTCTTC	CASSLGSLAGGPFNEQFF
TRBV19	NA	NA	TRBJ1-1	TGTGCCAGTAGTAAACCGGGGGGGGACACTGAAGCTTTCTTT	CASSKPGGDTEAFF
TRBV6-1	NA	TRBD1	TRBJ1-2	TGTGCCAGCAGTGAGAGGACAGGGGCCTATGGCTACACCTTC	CASSERTGAYGYTF
TRBV6-1	NA	NA	TRBJ1-4	TGTGCCGTCTCAGGGGCCCCAACTAATGAAAAACTGTTTTTT	CAVSGAPTNEKLFF
TRBV7-9	NA	NA	TRBJ1-5	TGTGCCAGCAGCTCATCCCGAACAGGCAATCAGCCCCAGCATTTT	CASSSSRTGNQPQHF
TRBV5-5	NA	NA	TRBJ1-2	TGTGCCAGCAGCTTTAGGACAATTTTGAACTATGGCTACACCTTC	CASSFRTILNYGYTF
TRBV19	few	NA	TRBJ2-2	TGTGCCACGGGGGGCTTCGTCGGGGAGCTGTTTTTT	CATGGFVGELFF
TRBV7-3	NA	NA	TRBJ2-1	TGTGCCAGCAGCTCCGGACATATCTCCTACAATGAGCAGTTCTTC	CASSSGHISYNEQFF
TRBV9	few	NA	TRBJ1-4	TGTGCCAGCAGCGTAGCTCGAACGGATGGGCCCGACGACTATCGAAAACTGTTTTTT	CASSVARTDGPDDYRKLFF
TRBV11-3	NA	NA	TRBJ2-3	TGTGCCAGCAGCCTCAACCCCGTTTCAGCGCAGTATTTT	CASSLNPVSAQYF
TRBV11-2	NA	TRBD1	TRBJ2-2	TGTGCCAGCAGCTTAGACCGACAGGGGTCCTACACCGGGGAGCTGTTTTTT	CASSLDRQGSYTGELFF
TRBV5-1	NA	TRBD2	TRBJ2-3	TGCGCCAGCAGCGATGACGGGGGGGGAGATACGCAGTATTTT	CASSDDGGGDTQYF
TRBV6-1	once	NA	TRBJ1-2	TGTGCCAGCAGTGAGGCGGGGGGTCGACCTTATGGCTACACCTTC	CASSEAGGRPYGYTF
TRBV30	NA	NA	TRBJ1-3	TGTGCCTGGAGCTACAGGAGCTCTGGAAACACCATATATTTT	CAWSYRSSGNTIYF
TRBV7-3	NA	TRBD1	TRBJ2-5	TGTGCCAGCAGCCCCCGACAGGGGGCCGGGGAGACCCAGTACTTC	CASSPRQGAGETQYF
TRBV27	few	TRBD2	TRBJ2-1	TGTGCCAGCAGGGCGGGGGGGGCCGATGAGCAGTTCTTC	CASRAGGADEQFF
TRBV7-8	few	NA	TRBJ1-1	TGTGCCAGCAGCACCTTTCGGGGAGCCTGGGACATGAACACTGAAGCTTTCTTT	CASSTFRGAWDMNTEAFF
TRBV4-3	NA	NA	TRBJ2-2	TGCGCCAGCAGCCAAGATTTGGCCGGGAAGACCGGGGAGCTGTTTTTT	CASSQDLAGKTGELFF
TRBV30	once	NA	TRBJ1-1	TGTGCCTGGAGTTTTTCTTTCGGCAGGGGGAACACTGAAGCTTTCTTT	CAWSFSFGRGNTEAFF
TRBV11-2	NA	TRBD1	TRBJ1-2	TGTGCCAGCAGCTTAGTACAGGGGGCGGGTGGCTACACCTTC	CASSLVQGAGGYTF
TRBV15	NA	TRBD1	TRBJ1-4	TGTGCCACCAGCAGAGTTGGGGGACAGGGTGAAAAACTGTTTTTT	CATSRVGGQGEKLFF
TRBV7-9	NA	NA	TRBJ2-7	TGTGCCAGCAGCTTATCCCCCGCTACGTCCTACGAGCAGTACTTC	CASSLSPATSYEQYF
TRBV5-6	few	TRBD1	TRBJ1-5	TGTGCCAGCAGTCGACAGGGGAGGCTGGAGCCCCAGCATTTT	CASSRQGRLEPQHF
TRBV10-3	NA	TRBD1	TRBJ2-7	TGTGCCATCAGTGATCGGGACAGGGGCTACGAGCAGTACTTC	CAISDRDRGYEQYF
TRBV7-9	NA	NA	TRBJ1-1	TGTGCCAGCAGCTCAGGGGCTTCGGATGAAGCTTTCTTT	CASSSGASDEAFF